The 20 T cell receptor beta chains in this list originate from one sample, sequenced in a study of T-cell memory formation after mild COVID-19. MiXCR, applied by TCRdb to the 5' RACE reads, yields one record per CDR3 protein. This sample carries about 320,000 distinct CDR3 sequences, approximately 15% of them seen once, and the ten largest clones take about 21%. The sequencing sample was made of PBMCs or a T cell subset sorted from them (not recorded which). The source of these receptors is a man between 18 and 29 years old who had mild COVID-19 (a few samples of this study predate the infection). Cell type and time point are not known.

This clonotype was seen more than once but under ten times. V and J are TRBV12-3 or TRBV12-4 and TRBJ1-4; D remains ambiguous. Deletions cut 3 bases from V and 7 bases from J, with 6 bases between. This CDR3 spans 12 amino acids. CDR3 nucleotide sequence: TGTGCCAGCAGTTTTAGGGTTGAAAAACTGTTTTTT. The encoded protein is CASSFRVEKLFF.

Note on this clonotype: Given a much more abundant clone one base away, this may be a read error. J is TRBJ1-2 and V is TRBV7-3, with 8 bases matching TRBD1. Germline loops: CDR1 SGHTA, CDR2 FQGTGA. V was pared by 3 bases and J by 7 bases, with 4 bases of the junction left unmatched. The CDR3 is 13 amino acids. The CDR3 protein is CASSFARGLGYTF. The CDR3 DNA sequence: TGTGCCAGCAGCTTCGCCAGGGGGCTTGGCTACACCTTC.

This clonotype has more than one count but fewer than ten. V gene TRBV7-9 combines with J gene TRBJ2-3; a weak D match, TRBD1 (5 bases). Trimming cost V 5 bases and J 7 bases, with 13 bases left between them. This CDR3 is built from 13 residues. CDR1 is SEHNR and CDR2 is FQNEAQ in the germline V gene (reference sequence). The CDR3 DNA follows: TGTGCCAGCAGCAACCGACAGCCTAATACGCAGTATTTT. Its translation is CASSNRQPNTQYF.

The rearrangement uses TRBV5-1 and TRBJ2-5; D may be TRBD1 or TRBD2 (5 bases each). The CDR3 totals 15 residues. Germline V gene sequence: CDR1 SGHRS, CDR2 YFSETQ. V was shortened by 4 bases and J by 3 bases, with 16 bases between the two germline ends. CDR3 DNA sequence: TGCGCCAGCAGCACACTCCCGGGACGGAAAGAGACCCAGTACTTC. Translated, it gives CASSTLPGRKETQYF. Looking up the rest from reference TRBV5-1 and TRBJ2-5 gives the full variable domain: KAGVTQTPRYLIKTRGQQVTLSCSPISGHRSVSWYQQTPGQGLQFLFEYFSETQRNKGNFPGRFSGRQFSNSRSEMNVSTLELGDSALYLCASSTLPGRKETQYFGPGTRLLVL.

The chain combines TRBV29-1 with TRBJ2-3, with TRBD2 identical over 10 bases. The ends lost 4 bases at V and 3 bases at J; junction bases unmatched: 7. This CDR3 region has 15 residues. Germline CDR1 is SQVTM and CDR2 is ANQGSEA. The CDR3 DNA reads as TGCAGCGTTGGGGGTAGCGGGGGGAGGACAGATACGCAGTATTTT. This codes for CSVGGSGGRTDTQYF.

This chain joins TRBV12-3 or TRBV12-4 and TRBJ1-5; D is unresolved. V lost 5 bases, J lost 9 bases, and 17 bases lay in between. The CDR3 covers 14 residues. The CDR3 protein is CASSLGMNLGPQHF. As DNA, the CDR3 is TGTGCCAGCAGTCTGGGGATGAACCTGGGGCCCCAGCATTTT.

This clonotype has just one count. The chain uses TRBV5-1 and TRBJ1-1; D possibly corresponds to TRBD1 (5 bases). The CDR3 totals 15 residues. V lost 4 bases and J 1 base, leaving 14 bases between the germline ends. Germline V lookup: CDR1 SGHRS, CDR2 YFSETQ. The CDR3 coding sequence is TGCGCCAGCAGCGAAACCGGGACGGAGAACACTGAAGCTTTCTTT. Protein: CASSETGTENTEAFF.

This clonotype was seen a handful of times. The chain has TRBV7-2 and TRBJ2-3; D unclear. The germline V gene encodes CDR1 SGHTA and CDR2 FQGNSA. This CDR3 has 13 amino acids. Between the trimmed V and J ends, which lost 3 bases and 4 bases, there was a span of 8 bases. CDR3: CASSFTLADTQYF. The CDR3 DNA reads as TGTGCCAGCAGCTTCACATTGGCAGATACGCAGTATTTT.

The CDR3 region is CASRIQRSPLHF. In DNA, the CDR3 is TGTGCCAGCAGAATACAAAGATCACCCCTCCACTTT. The genes are TRBV7-2 and TRBJ1-6, with D hard to call. CDR3 size: 12 residues. Deletions cut 6 bases from V and 10 bases from J, with 10 bases between. Germline V lookup: CDR1 SGHTA, CDR2 FQGNSA. Combining the CDR3 with reference TRBV7-2 and TRBJ1-6 gives the whole variable domain GAGVSQSPSNKVTEKGKDVELRCDPISGHTALYWYRQSLGQGLEFLIYFQGNSAPDKSGLPSDRFSAERTGGSVSTLTIQRTQQEDSAVYLCASRIQRSPLHFGNGTRLTVT.

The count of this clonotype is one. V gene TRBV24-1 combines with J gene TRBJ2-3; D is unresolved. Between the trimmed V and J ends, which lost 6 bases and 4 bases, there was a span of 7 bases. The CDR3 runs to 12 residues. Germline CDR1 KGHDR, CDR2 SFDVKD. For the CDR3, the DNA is TGTGCCACCAGTCAAGGATCAGATACGCAGTATTTT. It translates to CATSQGSDTQYF.

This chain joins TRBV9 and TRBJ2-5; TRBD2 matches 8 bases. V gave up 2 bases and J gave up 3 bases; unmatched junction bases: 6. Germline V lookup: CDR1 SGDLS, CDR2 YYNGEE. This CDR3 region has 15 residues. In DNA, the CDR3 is TGTGCCAGCAGCGTTTCTAGCGGGCCCGAAGAGACCCAGTACTTC. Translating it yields CASSVSSGPEETQYF.

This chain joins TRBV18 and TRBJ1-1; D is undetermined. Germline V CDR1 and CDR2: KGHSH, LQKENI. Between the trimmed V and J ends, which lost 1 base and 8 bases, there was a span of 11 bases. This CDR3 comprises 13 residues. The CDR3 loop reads CASSPHPQSEAFF. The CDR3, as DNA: TGTGCCAGCTCACCACATCCCCAATCGGAAGCTTTCTTT. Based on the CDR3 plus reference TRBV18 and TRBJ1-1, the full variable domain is NAGVMQNPRHLVRRRGQEARLRCSPMKGHSHVYWYRQLPEEGLKFMVYLQKENIIDESGMPKERFSAEFPKEGPSILRIQQVVRGDSAAYFCASSPHPQSEAFFGQGTRLTVV.

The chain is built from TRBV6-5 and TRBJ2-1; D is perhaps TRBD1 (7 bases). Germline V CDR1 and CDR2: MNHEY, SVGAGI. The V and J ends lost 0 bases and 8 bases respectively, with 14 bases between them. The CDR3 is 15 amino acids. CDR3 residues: CASSYSWQGDYEQFF. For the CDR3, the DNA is TGTGCCAGCAGTTACTCGTGGCAGGGGGACTATGAGCAGTTCTTC.

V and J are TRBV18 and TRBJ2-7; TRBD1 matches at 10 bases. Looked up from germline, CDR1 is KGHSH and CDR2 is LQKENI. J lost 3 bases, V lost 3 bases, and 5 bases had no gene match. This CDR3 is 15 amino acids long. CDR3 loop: CASSPLRDRGYEQYF. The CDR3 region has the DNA TGTGCCAGCTCACCGCTCCGGGACAGGGGCTACGAGCAGTACTTC. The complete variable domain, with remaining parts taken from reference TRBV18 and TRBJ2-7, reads NAGVMQNPRHLVRRRGQEARLRCSPMKGHSHVYWYRQLPEEGLKFMVYLQKENIIDESGMPKERFSAEFPKEGPSILRIQQVVRGDSAAYFCASSPLRDRGYEQYFGPGTRLTVT.

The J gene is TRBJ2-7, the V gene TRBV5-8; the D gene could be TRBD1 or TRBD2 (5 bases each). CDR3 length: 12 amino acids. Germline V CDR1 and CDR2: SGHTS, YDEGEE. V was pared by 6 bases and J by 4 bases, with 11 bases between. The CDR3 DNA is TGTGCCAGCACCCTGGGGGTTTACGAGCAGTACGTC. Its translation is CASTLGVYEQYV.

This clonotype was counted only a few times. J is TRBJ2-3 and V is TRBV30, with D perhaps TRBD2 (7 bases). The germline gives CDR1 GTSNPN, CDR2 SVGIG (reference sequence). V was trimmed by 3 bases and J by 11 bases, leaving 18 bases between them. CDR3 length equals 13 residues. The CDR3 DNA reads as TGTGCCTGGAGCCTAGGGGGGGCCCCGCGGCAGTATTTT. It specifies CAWSLGGAPRQYF.

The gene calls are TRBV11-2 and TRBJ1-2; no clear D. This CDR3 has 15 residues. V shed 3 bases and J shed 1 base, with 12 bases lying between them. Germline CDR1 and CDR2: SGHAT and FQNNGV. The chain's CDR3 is CASSFNGALNYGYTF. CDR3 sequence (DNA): TGTGCCAGCAGCTTTAACGGAGCCCTTAACTATGGCTACACCTTC.

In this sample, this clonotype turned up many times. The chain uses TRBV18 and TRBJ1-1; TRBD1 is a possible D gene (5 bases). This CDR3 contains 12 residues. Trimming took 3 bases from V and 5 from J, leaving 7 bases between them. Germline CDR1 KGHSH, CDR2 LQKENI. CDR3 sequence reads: CASSPQGTEAFF. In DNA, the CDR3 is TGTGCCAGCTCACCCCAGGGAACTGAAGCTTTCTTT.

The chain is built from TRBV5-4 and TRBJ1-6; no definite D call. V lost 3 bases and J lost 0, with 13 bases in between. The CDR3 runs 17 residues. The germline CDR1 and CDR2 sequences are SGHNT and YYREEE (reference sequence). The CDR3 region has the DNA TGTGCCAGCAGCTCCGCATCGGGCGGCTCCTATAATTCACCCCTCCACTTT. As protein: CASSSASGGSYNSPLHF.

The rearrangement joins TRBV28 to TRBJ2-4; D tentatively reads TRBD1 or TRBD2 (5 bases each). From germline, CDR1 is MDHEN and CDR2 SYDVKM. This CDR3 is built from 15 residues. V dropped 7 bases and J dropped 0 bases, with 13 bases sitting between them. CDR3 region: CASTSGQSAKNIQYF. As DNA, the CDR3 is TGTGCCAGCACAAGCGGACAATCAGCCAAAAACATTCAGTACTTC.